This T cell receptor (beta chain) comes out of a study of Ad26.COV2.S vaccination and SARS-CoV-2 variants. The treatment: some 19 received Ad26.COV2.S at low or high dose, single or two shots; about 5 received placebo; per-sample allocation not given. The investigators took samples on day 63 after the first vaccine or placebo injection. Cohort 1b enrolled adults aged 18-55 years in Boston. Germline V gives CDR1 SGDLS, CDR2 YYNGEE. The CDR3 is 16 residues long. The J segment lost 7 bases and the V segment lost 0 bases, leaving 7 bases of the junction unmatched. The method was immunoSEQ multiplex PCR; TCRdb's version includes in-frame clones alone and lacks a portion of them. The data show some 450,000 clones, with about 92% seen just once and less than 5.5% held by the top ten.

The sequencing used peripheral blood, collected in a trial of Ad26.COV2.S vaccine versus placebo. The receptor's source is a person aged 18-65 years who received the Ad26.COV2.S COVID-19 vaccine or a placebo. This chain uses TRBV9 with TRBJ2-1, with TRBD1 matching over 10 bases. CDR3 protein: CASSVAGQGIWNEQFF. CDR3 bases: TGTGCCAGCAGCGTAGCGGGACAGGGGATTTGGAATGAGCAGTTCTTC.